Given below is one T cell receptor beta chain in context. Its antigen is not known. Other DNA sequences of this sample code for an identical CDR3. Vbeta (60) and Jbeta (13) primers were used in the PCR. The protocol was immunoSEQ multiplex PCR, while the TCRdb copy is restricted to in-frame clones and leaves out a portion. The sample has over 70,000 clones, about 72% seen once. This sample was taken from a study of cytomegalovirus exposure and HLA in healthy donors. Study-wide results and limits: Researchers reportedly found TCR beta sequences accurately predicted most subjects' HLA-A and HLA-B alleles. In an earlier analysis, about 90% or about 30%: the productive usage of most TCR beta V segments.

The ends lost 3 bases at V and 1 base at J; junction bases unmatched: 2. Germline V gene sequence: CDR1 KGHSH, CDR2 LQKENI. The CDR3 is 14 residues long. The receptor was isolated from a man under 40 in good health and CMV-seronegative. The specimen was PBMCs. The chain is built from TRBV18 and TRBJ1-1; 7 bases align to TRBD1. CDR3 amino acids: CASSPDRANTEAFF. The CDR3 DNA is TGTGCCAGCTCACCCGACAGGGCGAACACTGAAGCTTTCTTT.